This T cell receptor (beta chain) comes out of a study of T cell responses to AZD1222 COVID-19 vaccine. Study-wide background: Samples with a second dose at about 4 or about 12 weeks were pooled together.

Details on this clone: No antigen is known for it.

Overall study findings and caveats: Seropositive at baseline were only a handful of AZD1222 recipients.

This CDR3 has 16 amino acids. Germline loops: CDR1 SGHRS, CDR2 YFSETQ. V lost 4 bases and J 0 bases, leaving 11 bases between the germline ends. Using immunoSEQ multiplex PCR, the repertoire was profiled, and TCRdb retains in-frame clones only, with some absent. This sample has over 85,000 clones, with almost 90% found just once. The J gene is TRBJ1-6, the V gene TRBV5-1; D is undetermined. This specimen consisted of peripheral blood, obtained on day 0 of AZD1222 vaccination. This TCR was recovered from an adult in good health. The CDR3 nucleotides read TGCGCCAGCAGCCATCAAACGAGCTCCTATAATTCACCCCTCCACTTT. The encoded protein is CASSHQTSSYNSPLHF.